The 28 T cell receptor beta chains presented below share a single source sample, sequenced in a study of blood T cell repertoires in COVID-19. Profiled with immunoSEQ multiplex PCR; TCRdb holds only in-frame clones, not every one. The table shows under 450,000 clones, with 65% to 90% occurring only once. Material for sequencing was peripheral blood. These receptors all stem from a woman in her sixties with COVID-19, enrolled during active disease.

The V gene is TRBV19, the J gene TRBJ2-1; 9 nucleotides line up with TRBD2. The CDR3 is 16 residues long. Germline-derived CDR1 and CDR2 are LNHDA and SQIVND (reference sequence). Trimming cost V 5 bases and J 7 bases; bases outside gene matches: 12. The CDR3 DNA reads TGTGCCAGTAGTGTACTAGCGGGTGACACCTCTAATGAGCAGTTCTTC. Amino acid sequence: CASSVLAGDTSNEQFF.

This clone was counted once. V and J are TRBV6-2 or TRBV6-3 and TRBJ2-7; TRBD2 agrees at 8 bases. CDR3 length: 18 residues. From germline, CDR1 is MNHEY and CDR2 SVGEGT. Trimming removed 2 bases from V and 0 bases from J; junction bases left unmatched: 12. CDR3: CASSYALAGQRSSYEQYF. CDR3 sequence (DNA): TGTGCCAGCAGTTACGCTCTAGCGGGCCAAAGGAGCTCCTACGAGCAGTACTTC.

Here the CDR3 DNA reads TGTGCCATCAGTGAGCAAGGGGGGGCCTACGAGCAGTACTTC. It encodes CAISEQGGAYEQYF. The gene calls are TRBV10-3 and TRBJ2-7; the D gene is possibly TRBD2 (7 bases). There are 14 residues in the CDR3. CDR1 is ENHRY, CDR2 SYGVKD, per germline. V lost 2 bases and J lost 2, with 10 bases in between.

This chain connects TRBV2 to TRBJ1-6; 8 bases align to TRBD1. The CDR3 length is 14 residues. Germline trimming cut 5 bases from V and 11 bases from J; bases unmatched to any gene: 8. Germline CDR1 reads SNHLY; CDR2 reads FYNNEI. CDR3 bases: TGTGCCAGCAGTCGGGGACAGGCCCCCGCACCCCTCCACTTT. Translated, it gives CASSRGQAPAPLHF. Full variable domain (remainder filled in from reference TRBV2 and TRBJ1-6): EPEVTQTPSHQVTQMGQEVILRCVPISNHLYFYWYRQILGQKVEFLVSFYNNEISEKSEIFDDQFSVERPDGSNFTLKIRSTKLEDSAMYFCASSRGQAPAPLHFGNGTRLTVT.

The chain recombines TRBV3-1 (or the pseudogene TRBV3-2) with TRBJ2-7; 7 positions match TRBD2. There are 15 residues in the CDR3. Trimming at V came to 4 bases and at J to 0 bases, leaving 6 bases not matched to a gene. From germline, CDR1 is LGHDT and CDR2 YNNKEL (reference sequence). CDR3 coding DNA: TGTGCCAGCAGCCTTACTAGCGCAGCCTCCTACGAGCAGTACTTC. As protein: CASSLTSAASYEQYF.

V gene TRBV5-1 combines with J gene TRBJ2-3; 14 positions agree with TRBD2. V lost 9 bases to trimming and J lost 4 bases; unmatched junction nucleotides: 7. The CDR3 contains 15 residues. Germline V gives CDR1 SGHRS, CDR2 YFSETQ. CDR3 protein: CATRGTSGGPDTQYF. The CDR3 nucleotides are TGCGCCACGAGAGGGACTAGCGGGGGCCCAGATACGCAGTATTTT.

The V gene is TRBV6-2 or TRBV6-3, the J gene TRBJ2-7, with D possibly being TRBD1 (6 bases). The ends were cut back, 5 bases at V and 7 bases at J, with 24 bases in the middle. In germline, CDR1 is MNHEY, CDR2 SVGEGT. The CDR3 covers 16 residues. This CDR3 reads CASSRGARTGTGEQYF. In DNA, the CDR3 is TGTGCCAGCAGTAGGGGCGCGCGAACAGGGACGGGGGAGCAGTACTTC.

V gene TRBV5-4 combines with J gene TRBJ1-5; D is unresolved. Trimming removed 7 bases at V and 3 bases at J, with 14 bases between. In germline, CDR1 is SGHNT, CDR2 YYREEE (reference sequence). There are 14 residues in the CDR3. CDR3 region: CASREQGDNQPQHF. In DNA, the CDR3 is TGTGCCAGCCGTGAACAAGGAGACAATCAGCCCCAGCATTTT.

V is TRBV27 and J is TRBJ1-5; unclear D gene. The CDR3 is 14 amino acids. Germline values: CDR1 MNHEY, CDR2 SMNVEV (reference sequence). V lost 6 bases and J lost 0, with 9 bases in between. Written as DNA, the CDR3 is TGTGCCAGCAGCGTACTTGATAGCAATCAGCCCCAGCATTTT. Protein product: CASSVLDSNQPQHF.

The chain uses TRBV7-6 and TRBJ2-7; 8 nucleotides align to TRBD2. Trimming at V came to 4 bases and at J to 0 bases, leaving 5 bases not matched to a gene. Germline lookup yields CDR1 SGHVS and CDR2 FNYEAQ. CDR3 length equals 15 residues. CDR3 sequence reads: CASSSLAGSSYEQYF. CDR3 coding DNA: TGTGCCAGCAGCTCCTTAGCGGGGAGCTCCTACGAGCAGTACTTC.

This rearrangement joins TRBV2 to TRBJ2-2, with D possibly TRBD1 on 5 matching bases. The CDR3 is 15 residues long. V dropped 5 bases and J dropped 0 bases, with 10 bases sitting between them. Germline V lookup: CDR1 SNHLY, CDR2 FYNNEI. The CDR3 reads CASSQTVANTGELFF. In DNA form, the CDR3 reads TGTGCCAGCAGTCAGACAGTCGCGAACACCGGGGAGCTGTTTTTT.

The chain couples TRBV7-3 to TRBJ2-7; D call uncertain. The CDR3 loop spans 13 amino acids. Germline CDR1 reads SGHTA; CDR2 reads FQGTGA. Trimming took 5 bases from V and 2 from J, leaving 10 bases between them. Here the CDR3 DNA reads TGTGCCAGCAGCCCCGACATAGCCTACGAGCAGTACTTC. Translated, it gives CASSPDIAYEQYF.

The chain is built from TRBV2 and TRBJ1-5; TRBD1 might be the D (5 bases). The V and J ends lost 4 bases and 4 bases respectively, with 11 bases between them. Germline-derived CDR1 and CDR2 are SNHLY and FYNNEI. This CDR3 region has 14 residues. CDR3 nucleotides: TGTGCCAGCAGTGCTGTGGAGGGGAATCAGCCCCAGCATTTT. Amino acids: CASSAVEGNQPQHF. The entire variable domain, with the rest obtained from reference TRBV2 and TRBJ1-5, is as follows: EPEVTQTPSHQVTQMGQEVILRCVPISNHLYFYWYRQILGQKVEFLVSFYNNEISEKSEIFDDQFSVERPDGSNFTLKIRSTKLEDSAMYFCASSAVEGNQPQHFGDGTRLSIL.

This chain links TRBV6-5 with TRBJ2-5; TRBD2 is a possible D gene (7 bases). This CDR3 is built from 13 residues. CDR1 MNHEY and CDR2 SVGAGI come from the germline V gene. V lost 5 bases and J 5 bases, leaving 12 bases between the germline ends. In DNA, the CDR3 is TGTGCCAGCAGTCGCGAGGGGGGGGAGACCCAGTACTTC. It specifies CASSREGGETQYF.

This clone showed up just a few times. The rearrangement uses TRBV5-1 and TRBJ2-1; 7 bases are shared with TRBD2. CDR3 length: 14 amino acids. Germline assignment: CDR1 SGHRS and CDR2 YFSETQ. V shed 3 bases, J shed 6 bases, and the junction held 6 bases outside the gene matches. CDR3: CASSSRLAANEQFF. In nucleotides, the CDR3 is TGCGCCAGCAGCTCACGACTAGCAGCCAATGAGCAGTTCTTC.

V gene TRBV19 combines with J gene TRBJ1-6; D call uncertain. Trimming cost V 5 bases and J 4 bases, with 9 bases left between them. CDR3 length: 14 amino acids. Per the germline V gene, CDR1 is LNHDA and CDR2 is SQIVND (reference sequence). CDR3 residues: CASSSQPYNSPLHF. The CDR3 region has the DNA TGTGCCAGTAGTTCACAGCCGTATAATTCACCCCTCCACTTT.

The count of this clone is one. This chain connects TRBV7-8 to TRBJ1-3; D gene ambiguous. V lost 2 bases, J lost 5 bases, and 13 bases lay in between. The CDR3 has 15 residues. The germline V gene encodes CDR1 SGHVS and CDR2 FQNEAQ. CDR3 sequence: CASSLFGSVRNTIYF. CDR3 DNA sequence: TGTGCCAGCAGCTTATTCGGGAGCGTCCGAAACACCATATATTTT.

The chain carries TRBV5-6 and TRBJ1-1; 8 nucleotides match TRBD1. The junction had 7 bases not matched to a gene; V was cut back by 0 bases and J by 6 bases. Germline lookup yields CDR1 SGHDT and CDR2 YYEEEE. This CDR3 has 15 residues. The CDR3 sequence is CASSLDPGGRSEAFF. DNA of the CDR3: TGTGCCAGCAGCTTGGATCCAGGGGGCCGGTCTGAAGCTTTCTTT. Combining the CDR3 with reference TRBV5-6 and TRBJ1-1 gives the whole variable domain DAGVTQSPTHLIKTRGQQVTLRCSPKSGHDTVSWYQQALGQGPQFIFQYYEEEERQRGNFPDRFSGHQFPNYSSELNVNALLLGDSALYLCASSLDPGGRSEAFFGQGTRLTVV.

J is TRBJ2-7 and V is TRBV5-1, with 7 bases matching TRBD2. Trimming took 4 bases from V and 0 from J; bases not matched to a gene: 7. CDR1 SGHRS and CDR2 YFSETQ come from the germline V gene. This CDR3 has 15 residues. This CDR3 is CASSLLADISYEQYF. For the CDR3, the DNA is TGCGCCAGCAGCCTCCTAGCGGATATCTCCTACGAGCAGTACTTC.

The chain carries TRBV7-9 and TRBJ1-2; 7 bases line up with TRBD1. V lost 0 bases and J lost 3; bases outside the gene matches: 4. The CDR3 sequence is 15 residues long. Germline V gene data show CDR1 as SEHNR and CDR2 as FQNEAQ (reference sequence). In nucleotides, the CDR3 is TGTGCCAGCAGCTTAGCTAGGGACAGCGACTATGGCTACACCTTC. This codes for CASSLARDSDYGYTF.

The CDR3 sequence: CASKTGARQSNQPQHF. For the CDR3, the DNA is TGTGCCAGTAAAACAGGGGCCCGGCAGAGCAATCAGCCCCAGCATTTT. The chain uses TRBV25-1 and TRBJ1-5; TRBD1 matches at 7 bases. V dropped 9 bases and J dropped 1; count of bases not matched to a gene: 12. Germline-derived CDR1 and CDR2 are MGHDK and SYGVNS. This CDR3 region has 16 residues.

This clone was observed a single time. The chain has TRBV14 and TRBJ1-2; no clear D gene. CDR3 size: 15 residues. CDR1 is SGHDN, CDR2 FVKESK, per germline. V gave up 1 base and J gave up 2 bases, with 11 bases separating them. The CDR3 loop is CASSQAGLGNYGYTF. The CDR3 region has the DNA TGTGCCAGCAGCCAAGCGGGGTTGGGGAACTATGGCTACACCTTC.

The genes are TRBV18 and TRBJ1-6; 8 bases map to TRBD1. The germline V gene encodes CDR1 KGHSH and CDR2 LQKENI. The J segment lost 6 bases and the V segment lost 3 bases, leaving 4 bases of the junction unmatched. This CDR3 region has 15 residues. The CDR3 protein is CASSPRGPSNSPLHF. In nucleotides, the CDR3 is TGTGCCAGCTCACCCAGGGGGCCCTCTAATTCACCCCTCCACTTT.

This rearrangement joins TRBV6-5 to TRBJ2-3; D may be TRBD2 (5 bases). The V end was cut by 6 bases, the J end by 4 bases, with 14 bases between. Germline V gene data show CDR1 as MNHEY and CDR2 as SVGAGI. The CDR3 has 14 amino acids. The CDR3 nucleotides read TGTGCCAGCAGCGGACTGCGGGTCCCAGATACGCAGTATTTT. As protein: CASSGLRVPDTQYF.

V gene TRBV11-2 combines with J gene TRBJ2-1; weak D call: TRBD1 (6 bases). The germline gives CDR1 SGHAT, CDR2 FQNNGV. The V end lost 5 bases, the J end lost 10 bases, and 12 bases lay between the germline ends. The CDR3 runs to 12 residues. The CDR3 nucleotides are TGTGCCAGCAGCCAACAGGGAAGAGAGCAGTTCTTC. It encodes CASSQQGREQFF.

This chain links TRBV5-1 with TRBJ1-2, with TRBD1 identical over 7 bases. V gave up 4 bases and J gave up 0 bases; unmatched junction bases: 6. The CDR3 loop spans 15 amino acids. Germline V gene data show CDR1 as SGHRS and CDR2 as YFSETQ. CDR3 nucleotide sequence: TGCGCCAGCAGCCGGGACAGCAACACTAACTATGGCTACACCTTC. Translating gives CASSRDSNTNYGYTF.

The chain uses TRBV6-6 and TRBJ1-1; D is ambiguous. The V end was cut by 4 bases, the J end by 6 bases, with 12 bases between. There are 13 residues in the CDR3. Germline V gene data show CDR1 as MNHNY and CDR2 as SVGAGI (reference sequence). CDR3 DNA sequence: TGTGCCAGCAGTTGGGGAAAGGGAGCTGAAGCTTTCTTT. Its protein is CASSWGKGAEAFF.

The CDR3 DNA reads TGTGCCAGCAGCCGGAGCGGGAACACTGAAGCTTTCTTT. Protein: CASSRSGNTEAFF. V gene TRBV7-2 combines with J gene TRBJ1-1; D not resolved. The V gene lost 5 bases and the J gene lost 1 base, with 8 bases spanning the gap. CDR1 is SGHTA, CDR2 FQGNSA, per germline. This CDR3 contains 13 residues.